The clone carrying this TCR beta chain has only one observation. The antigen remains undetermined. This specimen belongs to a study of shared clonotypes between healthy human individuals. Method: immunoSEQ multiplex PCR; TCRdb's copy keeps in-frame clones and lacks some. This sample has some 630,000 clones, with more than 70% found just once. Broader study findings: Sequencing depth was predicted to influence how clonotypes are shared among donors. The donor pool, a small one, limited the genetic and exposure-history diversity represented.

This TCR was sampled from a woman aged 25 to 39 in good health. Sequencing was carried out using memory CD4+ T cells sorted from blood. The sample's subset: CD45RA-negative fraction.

In nucleotides, the CDR3 is TGTGCCAGCAGCCCGATGGGACTAGCGGGAGGAGATACGCAGTATTTT. Protein: CASSPMGLAGGDTQYF. The J gene is TRBJ2-3, the V gene TRBV7-2; 15 positions match TRBD2. CDR1 SGHTA and CDR2 FQGNSA come from the germline V gene. CDR3 length: 16 amino acids. V lost 5 bases and J lost 5; bases outside the gene matches: 5.